A single sample is the source of the 21 T cell receptor beta chains below, sequenced in a study of blood T cells in healthy people across ages. Alongside a J-beta primer mix, a sample-barcoded 5' primer served in a second PCR lasting about 7 to 11 cycles. A single record per CDR3 protein comes from TCRdb applying MiXCR to the 5' RACE reads. The sample includes 900,000 to 950,000 distinct CDR3 sequences, around 29% seen only once; the top ten take approximately 10%. This sample also appeared in a second study, on T cells of mothers and their children.

The sample consisted of blood. The source of these receptors is a woman in her thirties or forties in good health.

In this sample, this clonotype turned up a few times. The chain has TRBV14 and TRBJ1-2, with a tentative D call TRBD1 (5 bases). CDR1 is SGHDN and CDR2 is FVKESK in the germline V gene. The CDR3 length is 16 residues. The V end lost 1 base, the J end lost 6 bases, and 18 bases lay between the germline ends. The CDR3: CASSQVFSGGSDGYTF. CDR3 sequence (DNA): TGTGCCAGCAGCCAAGTATTTTCCGGGGGTTCAGATGGCTACACCTTC.

The rearrangement joins TRBV20-1 to TRBJ2-1; 8 positions match TRBD2. V lost 5 bases to trimming and J lost 9 bases; unmatched junction nucleotides: 12. This CDR3 is 14 amino acids long. Germline V gene data show CDR1 as DFQATT and CDR2 as SNEGSKA (reference sequence). The CDR3 spells CSAGVTSGGCEQFF. The CDR3 DNA reads as TGCAGTGCTGGGGTCACTAGCGGAGGTTGTGAGCAGTTCTTC.

To note about this clonotype: At one end the junction does not follow the germline gene, possibly because of a read error. The V and J genes are TRBV5-5 and TRBJ2-1; TRBD1 agrees at 8 bases. Germline-derived CDR1 and CDR2 are SGHKS and YYEKEE (reference sequence). The CDR3 spans 18 residues. Written as DNA, the CDR3 is TGTGCCGGCAGCTTTAGAGGCGGCGAGACAGGGGACTACAATGAGCAGTTCTTC. The encoded protein is CAGSFRGGETGDYNEQFF.

Concerning this clonotype itself: Being one base from a much bigger clone, this may be a read error. The chain combines TRBV20-1 with TRBJ2-3; D unclear. The CDR3 has 13 residues. The V gene's germline CDR1 is DFQATT and CDR2 SNEGSKA (reference sequence). Trimming cost V 6 bases and J 2 bases, with 12 bases left between them. In DNA, the CDR3 is TGCAGTGCCTGCTGCGGAATCACAGATACGCAGTATTTT. It encodes CSACCGITDTQYF.

The sample holds a few counts of this clonotype. The chain employs TRBV6-1 and TRBJ1-2; no definite D call. CDR1 MNHNS and CDR2 SASEGT come from the germline V gene. The CDR3 runs to 14 residues. Trimming cost V 2 bases and J 4 bases, with 11 bases left between them. CDR3 sequence (DNA): TGTGCCAGCAGTGAATTGGGCAACGCCTATGGCTACACCTTC. It codes for CASSELGNAYGYTF.

This clonotype was picked up many times. The chain's CDR3 is CASSFHMNEKLFF. The CDR3 DNA follows: TGTGCCAGCAGCTTCCATATGAATGAAAAACTGTTTTTT. This chain links TRBV5-5 with TRBJ1-4; D is unresolved. Trimming cost V 2 bases and J 5 bases, with 7 bases left between them. From germline, CDR1 is SGHKS and CDR2 YYEKEE (reference sequence). This CDR3 comprises 13 residues.

The chain carries TRBV6-1 and TRBJ1-1; D not resolved. The V end lost 2 bases, the J end lost 0 bases, and 19 bases lay between the germline ends. Germline V gene lookup returns CDR1 MNHNS and CDR2 SASEGT. The CDR3 totals 18 residues. The CDR3 region is CASSEYRRSGWVNTEAFF. The DNA for the CDR3 is TGTGCCAGCAGTGAATATCGGAGATCGGGTTGGGTGAACACTGAAGCTTTCTTT.

This clonotype was seen repeatedly, ten times or more. V gene TRBV7-2 combines with J gene TRBJ2-5; D is tentatively TRBD1 or TRBD2 (5 bases each). Between the trimmed V and J ends, which lost 5 bases and 3 bases, there was a span of 16 bases. The CDR3 sequence is 15 residues long. Per the germline V gene, CDR1 is SGHTA and CDR2 is FQGNSA. This CDR3 reads CASSLNGATKETQYF. CDR3 bases: TGTGCCAGCAGCCTAAACGGGGCTACTAAAGAGACCCAGTACTTC.

CDR3 amino acids: CASSPRVHHEGGGYTF. In nucleotides, the CDR3 is TGTGCCAGCAGCCCTAGGGTCCATCACGAAGGTGGGGGCTACACCTTC. The rearrangement uses TRBV7-4 and TRBJ1-2; D remains unclear. The germline V gene encodes CDR1 SGHVT and CDR2 SQSDAQ. This CDR3 comprises 16 residues. V was trimmed by 5 bases and J by 8 bases, leaving 24 bases between them.

V is TRBV18 and J is TRBJ1-2; 7 positions agree with TRBD1. Trimming at V came to 0 bases and at J to 4 bases, leaving 11 bases not matched to a gene. Germline CDR1 KGHSH, CDR2 LQKENI. There are 17 residues in the CDR3. CDR3 residues: CASSPPVMSGQRYGYTF. The CDR3, as DNA: TGTGCCAGCTCACCACCGGTGATGTCGGGACAGCGCTATGGCTACACCTTC.

The chain joins TRBV28 to TRBJ2-6, with D possibly TRBD2 on 6 matching bases. The CDR3 contains 17 residues. Germline lookup yields CDR1 MDHEN and CDR2 SYDVKM. Trimming took 9 bases from V and 3 from J, leaving 21 bases between them. The CDR3 here is CASLGGEVNYGANVLTF. The CDR3 nucleotides are TGTGCCAGTTTGGGGGGAGAGGTGAATTATGGGGCCAACGTCCTGACTTTC.

Many counts were recorded for this clonotype. V gene TRBV27 combines with J gene TRBJ2-2, with TRBD2 identical over 8 bases. There are 15 residues in the CDR3. Germline loops: CDR1 MNHEY, CDR2 SMNVEV (reference sequence). Trimming took 3 bases from V and 3 from J; bases not matched to a gene: 3. Here the CDR3 reads CASSFAGGDTGELFF. Here the CDR3 DNA reads TGTGCCAGCAGTTTCGCGGGGGGTGACACCGGGGAGCTGTTTTTT.

In its sample, this clonotype was seen a few times. The rearrangement links TRBV14 to TRBJ2-5; TRBD2 aligns across 14 bases. The DNA end favors TRBJ2-7, so the J call may be wrong. The CDR3 runs 15 residues. CDR1 is SGHDN, CDR2 FVKESK, per germline. CDR3 DNA: TGTGCCAGCAGCCAAGAGGGACTAGCGGGGGACGAGCAGTACTTC. Translation: CASSQEGLAGDEQYF.

The chain couples TRBV5-1 to TRBJ1-1; 8 bases align to TRBD1. This CDR3 contains 16 residues. Trimming at V came to 5 bases and at J to 0 bases, leaving 9 bases not matched to a gene. Germline loops: CDR1 SGHRS, CDR2 YFSETQ. CDR3 DNA sequence: TGCGCCAGCAGGTTAACAGGGGGAGTCATGAACACTGAAGCTTTCTTT. As protein: CASRLTGGVMNTEAFF.

This clonotype has more than one count but fewer than ten. The CDR3 bases are TGTGCCAGCAGTCAGACTAGCGGGTCCTACGAGCAGTACTTC. Translation gives CASSQTSGSYEQYF. The rearrangement uses TRBV27 and TRBJ2-7; 10 nucleotides line up with TRBD2. With V trimmed by 5 bases and J by 1 base, 2 bases remained unmatched. The CDR3 is 14 residues long. Looked up from germline, CDR1 is MNHEY and CDR2 is SMNVEV (reference sequence).

The table lists this clonotype with a few counts. The chain uses TRBV7-2 and TRBJ2-3; 8 nucleotides align to TRBD2. With V trimmed by 0 bases and J by 7 bases, 12 bases remained unmatched. The V gene's germline CDR1 is SGHTA and CDR2 FQGNSA. CDR3 length: 17 residues. DNA of the CDR3: TGTGCCAGCAGCTTAGCCGCCCAGGGGCGGGGGGAAAATACGCAGTATTTT. This gives the protein CASSLAAQGRGENTQYF.

The rearrangement joins TRBV14 to TRBJ2-4, with 7 bases that match TRBD2. The ends lost 1 base at V and 8 bases at J; junction bases unmatched: 11. This CDR3 is built from 16 residues. Germline assignment: CDR1 SGHDN and CDR2 FVKESK. The CDR3 is CASSQGPSGAPHIQYF. CDR3 DNA sequence: TGTGCCAGCAGCCAAGGACCCAGCGGGGCCCCTCACATTCAGTACTTC. Together with reference TRBV14 and TRBJ2-4, the CDR3 gives the full variable domain: EAGVTQFPSHSVIEKGQTVTLRCDPISGHDNLYWYRRVMGKEIKFLLHFVKESKQDESGMPNNRFLAERTGGTYSTLKVQPAELEDSGVYFCASSQGPSGAPHIQYFGAGTRLSVL.

The chain employs TRBV7-2 and TRBJ1-3; 7 positions agree with TRBD1. The ends lost 5 bases at V and 4 bases at J; junction bases unmatched: 11. CDR1 and CDR2 from the germline V gene are SGHTA and FQGNSA. This CDR3 region has 16 residues. The CDR3 DNA follows: TGTGCCAGCAGCGGGAGAGGCCAGGGGGTAGGAAACACCATATATTTT. Protein sequence: CASSGRGQGVGNTIYF.

This clonotype was counted only a few times. The V call is TRBV11-2, the J call TRBJ2-4, with 12 bases aligning to TRBD2. V gave up 5 bases and J gave up 8 bases; unmatched junction bases: 16. Germline values: CDR1 SGHAT, CDR2 FQNNGV. This CDR3 is built from 18 residues. The CDR3 protein is CASSVQGLAGGLSDIQYF. The CDR3, as DNA: TGTGCCAGCAGCGTCCAGGGGCTAGCGGGGGGGCTGAGCGACATTCAGTACTTC.

The table lists this clonotype with a few counts. This chain uses TRBV7-9 with TRBJ1-2, with D possibly being TRBD1 (6 bases). The V end was cut by 3 bases, the J end by 8 bases, with 13 bases between. The CDR3 totals 13 residues. CDR1 and CDR2 (germline): SEHNR, FQNEAQ (reference sequence). CDR3 DNA sequence: TGTGCCAGCAGCTTTAAGTACAGGGACGGCTACACCTTC. Translated: CASSFKYRDGYTF.

This clonotype has a count of ten or more. The genes are TRBV12-3 or TRBV12-4 and TRBJ2-3; D perhaps matches TRBD2 (5 bases). The CDR3 spans 16 residues. V lost 1 base, J lost 2 bases, and 13 bases lay in between. The CDR3: CASSLGLGSPTDTQYF. Here the CDR3 DNA reads TGTGCCAGCAGTTTAGGGTTGGGGAGCCCCACAGATACGCAGTATTTT.